The TCR beta chain under discussion was sequenced for a study of shared clonotypes between healthy human individuals. Study-level results: Naive CD4 clonotypes were shared across several donors at roughly 5.5%.

Remarks on this clone: The antigen remains undetermined.

Per sorted-subset replicate PCR, input was 150 to 250 ng DNA, representing tens of thousands of T cell genomes. Measured with immunoSEQ multiplex PCR; TCRdb has only the in-frame clones, and not every one. The profile shows hundreds of thousands of clones, 95% to 98% of them singletons. In germline, CDR1 is PRHDT, CDR2 FYEKMQ (reference sequence). The CDR3 is 16 residues long. Trimming took 3 bases from V and 4 from J, leaving 18 bases between them. Only CD45RO-negative cells positively selected for CCR7 counted as naive CD8 cells, so terminally differentiated effector memory CD45RA+ cells were excluded.

This receptor was identified in a young man in good health. The gene calls are TRBV13 and TRBJ1-1; D might be TRBD1 (5 bases). Sequencing was done on a sample of naive CD8+ T cells sorted from blood. The CDR3 DNA is TGTGCCAGCAGCTTGGGTCCTCAGGGCGGAGGCACTGAAGCTTTCTTT. It codes for CASSLGPQGGGTEAFF.